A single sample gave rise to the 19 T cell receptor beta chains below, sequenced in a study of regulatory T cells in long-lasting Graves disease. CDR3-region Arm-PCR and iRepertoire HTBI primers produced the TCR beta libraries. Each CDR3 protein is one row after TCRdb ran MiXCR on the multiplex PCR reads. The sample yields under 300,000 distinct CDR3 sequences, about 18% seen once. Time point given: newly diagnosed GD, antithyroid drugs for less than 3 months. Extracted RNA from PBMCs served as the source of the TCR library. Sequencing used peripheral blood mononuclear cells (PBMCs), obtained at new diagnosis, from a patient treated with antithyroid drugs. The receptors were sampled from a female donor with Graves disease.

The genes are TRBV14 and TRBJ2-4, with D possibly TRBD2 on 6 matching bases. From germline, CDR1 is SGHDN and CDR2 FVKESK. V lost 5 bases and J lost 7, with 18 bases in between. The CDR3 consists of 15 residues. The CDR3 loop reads CASSSTRLEGNIQYF. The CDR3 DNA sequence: TGTGCCAGCAGCTCCACCCGTCTGGAGGGGAACATTCAGTACTTC.

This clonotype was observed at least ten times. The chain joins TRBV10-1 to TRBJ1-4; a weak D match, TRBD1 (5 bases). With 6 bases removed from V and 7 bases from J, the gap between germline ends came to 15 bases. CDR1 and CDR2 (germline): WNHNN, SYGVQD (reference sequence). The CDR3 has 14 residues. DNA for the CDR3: TGCGCCAGCAGCGGACCCGGGGACTCTGAAAAACTGTTTTTT. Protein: CASSGPGDSEKLFF.

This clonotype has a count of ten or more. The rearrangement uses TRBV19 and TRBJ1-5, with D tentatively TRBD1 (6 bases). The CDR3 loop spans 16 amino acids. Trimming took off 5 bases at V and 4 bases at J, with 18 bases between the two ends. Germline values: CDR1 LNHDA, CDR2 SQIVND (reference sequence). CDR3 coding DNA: TGTGCCAGTAGTCTACCCATCGGACAGTTTAATCAGCCCCAGCATTTT. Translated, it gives CASSLPIGQFNQPQHF.

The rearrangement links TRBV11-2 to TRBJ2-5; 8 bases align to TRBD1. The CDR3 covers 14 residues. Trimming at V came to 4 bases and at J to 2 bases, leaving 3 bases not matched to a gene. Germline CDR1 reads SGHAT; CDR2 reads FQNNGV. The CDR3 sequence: CASSYGQGQETQYF. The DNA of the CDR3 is TGTGCCAGCAGCTACGGACAGGGACAAGAGACCCAGTACTTC.

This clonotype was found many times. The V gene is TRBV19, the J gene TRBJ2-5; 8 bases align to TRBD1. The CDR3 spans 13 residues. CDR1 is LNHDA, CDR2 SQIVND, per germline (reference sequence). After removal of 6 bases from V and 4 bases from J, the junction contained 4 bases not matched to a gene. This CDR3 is CASRNRGAETQYF. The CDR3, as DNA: TGTGCCAGTAGGAACAGGGGGGCAGAGACCCAGTACTTC.

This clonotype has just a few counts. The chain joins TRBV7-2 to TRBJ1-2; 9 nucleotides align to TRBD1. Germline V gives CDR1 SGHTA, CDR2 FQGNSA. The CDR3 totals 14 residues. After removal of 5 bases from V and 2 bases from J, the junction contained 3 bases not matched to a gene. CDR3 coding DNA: TGTGCCAGCAGCGCTGACAGGGGGAACTATGGCTACACCTTC. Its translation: CASSADRGNYGYTF.

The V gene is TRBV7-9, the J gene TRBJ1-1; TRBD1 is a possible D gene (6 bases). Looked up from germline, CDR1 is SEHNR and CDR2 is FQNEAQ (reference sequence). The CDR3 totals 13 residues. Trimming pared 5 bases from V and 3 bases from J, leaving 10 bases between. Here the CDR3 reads CASSTGQHTEAFF. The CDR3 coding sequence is TGTGCCAGCAGCACAGGACAGCACACTGAAGCTTTCTTT.

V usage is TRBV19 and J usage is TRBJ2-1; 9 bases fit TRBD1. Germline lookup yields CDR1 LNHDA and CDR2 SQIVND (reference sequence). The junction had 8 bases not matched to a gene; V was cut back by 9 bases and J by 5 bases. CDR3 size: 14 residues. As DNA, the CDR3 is TGTGCCAGCCTTCCGGGACAGGGCAACAATGAGCAGTTCTTC. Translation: CASLPGQGNNEQFF.

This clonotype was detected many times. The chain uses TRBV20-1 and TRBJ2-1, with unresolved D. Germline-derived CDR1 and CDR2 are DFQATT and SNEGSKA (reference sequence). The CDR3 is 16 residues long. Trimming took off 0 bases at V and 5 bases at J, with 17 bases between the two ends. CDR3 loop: CSARDNRGGGDNEQFF. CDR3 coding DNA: TGCAGTGCTAGAGATAACCGCGGCGGTGGGGACAATGAGCAGTTCTTC.

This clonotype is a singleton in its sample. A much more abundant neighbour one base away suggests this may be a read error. In nucleotides, the CDR3 is TGCAGCGTATTAACCTGGACTAGCGGGAGAGGGTCCCAGTACTTC. Protein: CSVLTWTSGRGSQYF. The V call is TRBV29-1, the J call TRBJ2-5; 13 bases line up with TRBD2. This CDR3 is 15 amino acids long. Germline CDR1 reads SQVTM; CDR2 reads ANQGSEA. The V gene end was trimmed by 6 bases and the J gene end by 9 bases; junction bases not matched to a gene: 13. Full variable domain (missing parts from reference TRBV29-1 and TRBJ2-5): SAVISQKPSRDICQRGTSLTIQCQVDSQVTMMFWYRQQPGQSLTLIATANQGSEATYESGFVIDKFPISRPNLTFSTLTVSNMSPEDSSIYLCSVLTWTSGRGSQYFGPGTRLLVL.

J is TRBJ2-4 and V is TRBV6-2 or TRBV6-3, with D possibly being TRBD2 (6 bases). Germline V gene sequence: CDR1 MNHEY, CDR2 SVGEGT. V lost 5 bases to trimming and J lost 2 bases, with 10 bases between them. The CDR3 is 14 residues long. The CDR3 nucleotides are TGTGCCAGCAGTGAACTAGCCTCCAAAAACATTCAGTACTTC. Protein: CASSELASKNIQYF.

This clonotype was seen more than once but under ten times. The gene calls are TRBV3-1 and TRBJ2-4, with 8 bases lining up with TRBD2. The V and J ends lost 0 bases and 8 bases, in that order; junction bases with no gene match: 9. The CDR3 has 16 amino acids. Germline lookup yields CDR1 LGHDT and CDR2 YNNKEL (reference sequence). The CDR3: CASSQDLEAGVHIQYF. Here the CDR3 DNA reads TGTGCCAGCAGCCAAGATCTTGAAGCGGGAGTTCACATTCAGTACTTC.

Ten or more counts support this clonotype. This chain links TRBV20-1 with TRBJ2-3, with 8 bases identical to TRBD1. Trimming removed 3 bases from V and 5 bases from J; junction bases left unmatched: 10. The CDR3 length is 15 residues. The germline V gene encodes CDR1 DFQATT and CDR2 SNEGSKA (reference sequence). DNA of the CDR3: TGCAGTGCTAGTCCTGACACAGGGGGGATAGATACGCAGTATTTT. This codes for CSASPDTGGIDTQYF.

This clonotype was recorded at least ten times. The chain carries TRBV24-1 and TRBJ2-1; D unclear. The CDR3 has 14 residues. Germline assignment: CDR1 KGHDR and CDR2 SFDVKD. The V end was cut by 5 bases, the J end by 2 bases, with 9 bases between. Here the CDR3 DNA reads TGTGCCACCAGTGGCCCACATCCCTACAATGAGCAGTTCTTC. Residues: CATSGPHPYNEQFF.

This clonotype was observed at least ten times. CDR3 nucleotides: TGTGCCAGCAGCGTAGATCTATACAATGAGCAGTTCTTC. Amino acid sequence: CASSVDLYNEQFF. This rearrangement joins TRBV9 to TRBJ2-1; D is unresolved. This CDR3 has 13 amino acids. Germline CDR1 and CDR2: SGDLS and YYNGEE. V was trimmed by 0 bases and J by 4 bases, leaving 5 bases between them.

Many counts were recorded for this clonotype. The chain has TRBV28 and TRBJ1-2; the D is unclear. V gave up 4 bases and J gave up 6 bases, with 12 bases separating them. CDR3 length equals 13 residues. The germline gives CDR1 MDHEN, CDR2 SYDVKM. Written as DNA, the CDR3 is TGTGCCAGCAGTTACGGACCTCGGAATGGCTACACCTTC. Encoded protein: CASSYGPRNGYTF.

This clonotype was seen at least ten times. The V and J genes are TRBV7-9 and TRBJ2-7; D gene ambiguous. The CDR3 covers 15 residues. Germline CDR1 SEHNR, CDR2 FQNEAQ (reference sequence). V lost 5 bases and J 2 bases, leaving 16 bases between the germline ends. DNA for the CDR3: TGTGCCAGCAGCCCCCCGGTGGGCGGAGCCTACGAGCAGTACTTC. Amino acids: CASSPPVGGAYEQYF.

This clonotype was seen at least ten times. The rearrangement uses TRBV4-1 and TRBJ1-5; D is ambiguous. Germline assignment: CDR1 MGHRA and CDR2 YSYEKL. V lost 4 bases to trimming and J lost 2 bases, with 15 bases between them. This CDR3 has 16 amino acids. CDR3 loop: CASSRSEGTGNQPQHF. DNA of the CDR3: TGCGCCAGCAGCCGCTCGGAGGGTACTGGCAATCAGCCCCAGCATTTT.

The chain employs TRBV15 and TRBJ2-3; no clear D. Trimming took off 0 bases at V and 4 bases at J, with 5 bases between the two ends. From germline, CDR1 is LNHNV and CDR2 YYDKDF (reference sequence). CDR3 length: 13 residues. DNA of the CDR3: TGTGCCACCAGCAGAGATATGCCAGATACGCAGTATTTT. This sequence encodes CATSRDMPDTQYF.